These T cell receptor beta chains were read from a single sample in a study of beta chain features in type 1 diabetes. TCRdb's table, derived via immunoSEQ multiplex PCR, lists solely in-frame clones and lacks some. The sample consists of 200,000 to 250,000 clones, around 16% of them appearing once. Source material: naive CD4+ T cells from blood. These receptor sequences come from a man aged 25-45 years with type 1 diabetes. Both conserved end residues are part of each CDR3. The D gene is left open where the match is weak. Not all rows give a size; the values are once, few, many and, for expanded clones, a class.

V gene	J gene	D gene	clone size	CDR3 protein	CDR3 DNA
TRBV5-1	TRBJ2-1	-	-	CASRQGGRIYNEQFF	TGCGCCAGCAGGCAGGGCGGCCGGATATACAATGAGCAGTTCTTC
TRBV21-1	TRBJ2-7	-	-	CASRPTYEQYF	TGTGCCAGCCGCCCGACCTACGAGCAGTACTTC
TRBV5-4	TRBJ2-1	-	-	CASSLESGYNEQFF	TGTGCCAGCAGCTTGGAAAGCGGGTACAATGAGCAGTTCTTC
TRBV11-3	TRBJ2-1	TRBD1	-	CASSRGTAEQFF	TGTGCCAGCAGCAGAGGGACAGCTGAGCAGTTCTTC
TRBV10-3	TRBJ2-7	-	-	CAISESDGYEQYF	TGTGCCATCAGTGAGTCGGACGGCTACGAGCAGTACTTC
TRBV30	TRBJ1-5	-	few	CAWSVRFGQPQHF	TGTGCCTGGAGTGTACGATTTGGTCAGCCCCAGCATTTT
TRBV10-3	TRBJ1-1	TRBD1	-	CAMDRGVNTEAFF	TGTGCCATGGACAGGGGAGTGAACACTGAAGCTTTCTTT
TRBV7-9	TRBJ2-7	-	few	CASRRDHEQYF	TGTGCCAGCAGACGGGACCACGAGCAGTACTTC
TRBV15	TRBJ2-6	-	-	CATSRDIRAGANVLTF	TGTGCCACCAGCAGAGATATCCGGGCTGGGGCCAACGTCCTGACTTTC
TRBV29-1	TRBJ2-1	-	few	CSVELGVDEQFF	TGCAGCGTTGAACTCGGGGTGGATGAGCAGTTCTTC
TRBV6-1	TRBJ2-7	-	-	CASSEGYEQYF	TGTGCCAGCAGTGAAGGGTACGAGCAGTACTTC
TRBV15	TRBJ2-1	TRBD2	few	CATSLPQLKREGLYNEQFF	TGTGCCACCAGCCTACCACAACTAAAGCGGGAGGGCCTATACAATGAGCAGTTCTTC
TRBV6-5	TRBJ2-5	-	few	CASSLLRGAGTQYF	TGTGCCAGCAGCCTCCTGCGGGGAGCAGGGACCCAGTACTTC